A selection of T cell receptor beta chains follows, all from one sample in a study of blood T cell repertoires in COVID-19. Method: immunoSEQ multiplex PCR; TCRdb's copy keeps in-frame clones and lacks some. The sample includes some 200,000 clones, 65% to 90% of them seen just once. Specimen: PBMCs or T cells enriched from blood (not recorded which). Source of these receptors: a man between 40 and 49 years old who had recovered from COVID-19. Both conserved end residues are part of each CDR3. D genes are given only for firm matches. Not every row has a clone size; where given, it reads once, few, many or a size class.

DNA: TGTGCCAGCAGCCAAGATAGGCTAGCGGGAGGCCTCGGGGAGCTGTTTTTT
CDR3: CASSQDRLAGGLGELFF
size: few
J: TRBJ2-2
V: TRBV3-1/TRBV3-2
D: TRBD2

DNA: TGCGCCAGCCGTCCAGGGGCCTATGGCTACACCTTC
CDR3: CASRPGAYGYTF
size: -
J: TRBJ1-2
V: TRBV10-2
D: -

DNA: TGTGCCAGCAGCCAAAAGATCGCTAGCGGCCAAGAGACCCAGTACTTC
CDR3: CASSQKIASGQETQYF
size: once
J: TRBJ2-5
V: TRBV3-1/TRBV3-2
D: TRBD2

DNA: TGCGCCAGCAGCTCGGGGGACCAGGAGGATGAGCAGTTCTTC
CDR3: CASSSGDQEDEQFF
size: -
J: TRBJ2-1
V: TRBV5-1
D: -

DNA: TGTGCCAGCAGTTCAATAAAATCGGGGACAAAGTCCTACGAGCAGTACTTC
CDR3: CASSSIKSGTKSYEQYF
size: -
J: TRBJ2-7
V: TRBV28
D: -

DNA: TGCGCCAGCAGCTTGGTCCAGCGGAGCTACAATGAGCAGTTCTTC
CDR3: CASSLVQRSYNEQFF
size: -
J: TRBJ2-1
V: TRBV5-1
D: -

DNA: TGTGCCAGCAGCTTAGCCAGGGGGCCCGGGGAGCTGTTTTTT
CDR3: CASSLARGPGELFF
size: -
J: TRBJ2-2
V: TRBV5-5
D: TRBD1

DNA: TGTGCCAGTAGTCCTAGACAGACCAGCACAGATACGCAGTATTTT
CDR3: CASSPRQTSTDTQYF
size: -
J: TRBJ2-3
V: TRBV19
D: -

DNA: TGTGCCAGCAGCCCCCGGACAGCGATCCGAGAGACCCAGTACTTC
CDR3: CASSPRTAIRETQYF
size: -
J: TRBJ2-5
V: TRBV7-2
D: -

DNA: TGTGCCAGCAGCGTCGGGACAGGGGCTGAAAACACCATATATTTT
CDR3: CASSVGTGAENTIYF
size: -
J: TRBJ1-3
V: TRBV7-9
D: TRBD1

DNA: TGTGCCAGCAGCCAAGGTCAACTAGCGGGCTACAATGAGCAGTTCTTC
CDR3: CASSQGQLAGYNEQFF
size: -
J: TRBJ2-1
V: TRBV14
D: TRBD2

DNA: TGTGCCAGCAGCTTGGGGCCTAAAGTACTAGCGGGGAGGGAGCAGTTCTTC
CDR3: CASSLGPKVLAGREQFF
size: -
J: TRBJ2-1
V: TRBV5-6
D: TRBD2

DNA: TGTGCCAGCAGCCAAGATGTGGGCCAGATAACAACTAATGAAAAACTGTTTTTT
CDR3: CASSQDVGQITTNEKLFF
size: -
J: TRBJ1-4
V: TRBV3-1/TRBV3-2
D: -

DNA: TGTGCCACCAGTGATAGCCAGCGGGGATACTACAATGAGCAGTTCTTC
CDR3: CATSDSQRGYYNEQFF
size: -
J: TRBJ2-1
V: TRBV24-1
D: TRBD2

DNA: TGTGCCAGCAGCGAGTACAGGGACCAGCCCCAGCATTTT
CDR3: CASSEYRDQPQHF
size: -
J: TRBJ1-5
V: TRBV3-1/TRBV3-2
D: -

DNA: TGCGCCAGCAGCGCTGGTGTCGGGGGAACTGAAGCTTTCTTT
CDR3: CASSAGVGGTEAFF
size: -
J: TRBJ1-1
V: TRBV5-1
D: -

DNA: TGTGCCAGCAGCCCATTAGCGGGGGTGGTCACTGAAGCTTTCTTT
CDR3: CASSPLAGVVTEAFF
size: -
J: TRBJ1-1
V: TRBV14
D: -

DNA: TGTGCCAGCAGCTTTGAAACTAGCGGGGACGCCAGGCTCTTC
CDR3: CASSFETSGDARLF
size: -
J: TRBJ2-1
V: TRBV12-1
D: -

DNA: TGCGCCAGCAGCTTGGTCGGTTGGGGACAGGGGTCTTCACCCCTCCACTTT
CDR3: CASSLVGWGQGSSPLHF
size: -
J: TRBJ1-6
V: TRBV5-1
D: TRBD1

DNA: TGTGCCAGCAGCTCGGGACAGCTTCTACTAGCCAAAAACATTCAGTACTTC
CDR3: CASSSGQLLLAKNIQYF
size: -
J: TRBJ2-4
V: TRBV5-6
D: TRBD1

DNA: TGTGCCAGCAGCCTAGAGAGAGTCACCGGGGAGCTGTTTTTT
CDR3: CASSLERVTGELFF
size: -
J: TRBJ2-2
V: TRBV13
D: -

DNA: TGTGCCAGCAGCTTAGGCGGGAGGGCCGGGTATGAGCAGTTCTTC
CDR3: CASSLGGRAGYEQFF
size: -
J: TRBJ2-1
V: TRBV11-1
D: TRBD2

DNA: TGTGCCAGCAGCTTGGGGCCTTACAATGAGCAGTTCTTC
CDR3: CASSLGPYNEQFF
size: -
J: TRBJ2-1
V: TRBV5-8
D: -

DNA: TGTGCCAGCAGTCCTGACAGGAATCAGCCCCAGCATTTT
CDR3: CASSPDRNQPQHF
size: few
J: TRBJ1-5
V: TRBV6-5
D: -

DNA: TGTGCCAGCAGCCAGCTACAGGGGAATTCACCCCTCCACTTT
CDR3: CASSQLQGNSPLHF
size: few
J: TRBJ1-6
V: TRBV7-8
D: TRBD1

DNA: TGTGCCAGCACCTACGGGACAGTAGAGAACACTGAAGCTTTCTTT
CDR3: CASTYGTVENTEAFF
size: once
J: TRBJ1-1
V: TRBV28
D: TRBD1

DNA: TGCGCCAGCAGCCAAGATACGACAGCGGGTGAAAAACTGTTTTTT
CDR3: CASSQDTTAGEKLFF
size: -
J: TRBJ1-4
V: TRBV4-3
D: -

DNA: TGTGCCAGCAGCTTACGAGCGGACAATGAGCAGTTCTTC
CDR3: CASSLRADNEQFF
size: -
J: TRBJ2-1
V: TRBV7-3
D: -

DNA: TGTGCCAGCAGCCAAGATCGGCCAGGGGCCAATCAGCCCCAGCATTTT
CDR3: CASSQDRPGANQPQHF
size: -
J: TRBJ1-5
V: TRBV4-2
D: -

DNA: TGTGCCAGCAGGGGCGCCGATAAAAAACTGTTTTTT
CDR3: CASRGADKKLFF
size: -
J: TRBJ1-4
V: TRBV7-6
D: -

DNA: TGCGCCAGCAGCCAAGAAGAATGGCAGAGGCACTCTGGAAACACCATATATTTT
CDR3: CASSQEEWQRHSGNTIYF
size: -
J: TRBJ1-3
V: TRBV4-3
D: -

DNA: TGCGCCAGCCCATTGGGGGACAGGGGAAATGAGCAGTTCTTC
CDR3: CASPLGDRGNEQFF
size: few
J: TRBJ2-1
V: TRBV10-1
D: TRBD1

DNA: TGTGCCAGCAGCCAACCCGCCCCAGGCACCGGGGAGCTGTTTTTT
CDR3: CASSQPAPGTGELFF
size: -
J: TRBJ2-2
V: TRBV16
D: -